Each of the 27 T cell receptor beta chains below was sequenced from the same sample in a study of T cells in Graves' hyperthyroidism and ophthalmopathy. Using RNA transcripts as the source, TCR beta CDR3 regions were amplified. Primed by the HTBI set, a first-round RT-PCR was run on the TCR CDR3. TCRdb re-called the multiplex PCR reads with MiXCR, one entry per CDR3 protein. The sample carries fewer than 650,000 distinct CDR3 sequences, about 15% recorded once. Sequenced sample: blood. These receptors originate from a woman between 25 and 40 years old with Graves' hyperthyroidism that later progressed to Graves' ophthalmopathy.

This clonotype was found many times. DNA of the CDR3: TGTGCCAGCAGCTTAGATCTCGTAGGCGGGAGCTCCTACGAGCAGTACTTC. Residues: CASSLDLVGGSSYEQYF. This chain links TRBV11-3 with TRBJ2-7; TRBD2 agrees at 7 bases. The CDR3 has 17 amino acids. The germline V gene encodes CDR1 SGHNT and CDR2 YENEEA. V shed 0 bases, J shed 0 bases, and the junction held 8 bases outside the gene matches.

This clonotype was seen at least ten times. The chain recombines TRBV6-1 with TRBJ1-1; D uncertain. The CDR3 consists of 13 residues. In germline, CDR1 is MNHNS, CDR2 SASEGT. V dropped 4 bases and J dropped 0 bases, with 6 bases sitting between them. CDR3 DNA sequence: TGTGCCAGCAGTGGGAGGATGAACACTGAAGCTTTCTTT. Protein: CASSGRMNTEAFF.

This clonotype was recorded a few times. The chain combines TRBV10-3 with TRBJ2-7, with 12 positions matching TRBD2. The CDR3 loop spans 15 amino acids. Germline V gives CDR1 ENHRY, CDR2 SYGVKD. V lost 3 bases, J lost 5 bases, and 5 bases stayed unmatched. The CDR3 sequence is CAISDSTSGSDEQYF. The CDR3 coding sequence is TGTGCCATCAGTGACTCGACTAGCGGGAGCGACGAGCAGTACTTC.

The table lists this clonotype with many counts. The genes are TRBV28 and TRBJ1-1; D call uncertain. Germline V gene data show CDR1 as MDHEN and CDR2 as SYDVKM. V gave up 3 bases and J gave up 4 bases, with 6 bases separating them. This CDR3 comprises 12 residues. CDR3 sequence: CASSLLGTEAFF. CDR3 nucleotides: TGTGCCAGCAGTTTGTTGGGCACTGAAGCTTTCTTT.

This clonotype has more than one count but fewer than ten. This may be a read error: a much more frequent sequence differs by one nucleotide. The chain recombines TRBV18 with TRBJ2-3; no clear D. From germline, CDR1 is KGHSH and CDR2 LQKENI. The length of the CDR3 is 14 residues. The CDR3 DNA follows: TGTGCCAGCTCACCGGGCTCAGTCAGAGATGCGCAGTATTTT. It yields the protein CASSPGSVRDAQYF.

The rearrangement joins TRBV2 to TRBJ2-2; no clear D gene. The V end was cut by 8 bases, the J end by 7 bases, with 11 bases between. From germline, CDR1 is SNHLY and CDR2 FYNNEI. The CDR3 consists of 12 residues. The CDR3 bases are TGTGCCAGCGGCACCCAGTTCGGGGAGCTGTTTTTT. Translating it yields CASGTQFGELFF.

This clonotype was counted between two and nine times. The rearrangement links TRBV11-2 to TRBJ1-1; 10 bases fit TRBD1. There are 15 residues in the CDR3. Germline CDR1 and CDR2: SGHAT and FQNNGV. V lost 5 bases and J lost 5; bases outside the gene matches: 8. DNA of the CDR3: TGTGCCAGCAGCCGTCCGACAGGGGGCTGGACTGAAGCTTTCTTT. Its protein is CASSRPTGGWTEAFF.

This clonotype came up a few times. This rearrangement joins TRBV28 to TRBJ2-7; D unresolved. The CDR3 is 11 residues long. The V gene lost 6 bases and the J gene lost 5 bases, with 8 bases spanning the gap. Germline assignment: CDR1 MDHEN and CDR2 SYDVKM. CDR3 loop: CASRGRNEQYF. Here the CDR3 DNA reads TGTGCCAGCAGAGGAAGGAACGAGCAGTACTTC.

This clonotype was observed many times. The rearrangement links TRBV11-2 to TRBJ2-2; D is undetermined. Germline lookup yields CDR1 SGHAT and CDR2 FQNNGV. Trimming took 2 bases from V and 5 from J, leaving 18 bases between them. CDR3 length: 17 residues. CDR3: CASSLNTRTDWTGELFF. The CDR3 DNA sequence: TGTGCCAGCAGCTTAAACACAAGGACGGATTGGACCGGGGAGCTGTTTTTT.

This clonotype was observed at least ten times. The chain combines TRBV11-1 with TRBJ2-1; TRBD2 matches 7 bases. The CDR3 has 17 amino acids. The trim removed 4 bases at V and 1 base at J, leaving 10 bases unmatched. Looked up from germline, CDR1 is SGHAT and CDR2 is FQDESV (reference sequence). DNA for the CDR3: TGTGCCAGCAGCTCCCTCCTCGGAGCGGGGTCCTACAATGAGCAGTTCTTC. Translated, it gives CASSSLLGAGSYNEQFF.

The V call is TRBV7-6, the J call TRBJ2-1, with TRBD2 matching 13 bases. This CDR3 contains 12 residues. The junction had 3 bases not matched to a gene; V was cut back by 10 bases and J by 9 bases. In germline, CDR1 is SGHVS, CDR2 FNYEAQ. The CDR3 spells CATRTSGGEQFF. CDR3 bases: TGTGCCACCCGGACTAGCGGGGGTGAGCAGTTCTTC.

There are many counts of this clonotype. The rearrangement links TRBV20-1 to TRBJ2-5, with D perhaps matching TRBD2 (6 bases). V lost 4 bases to trimming and J lost 4 bases, with 16 bases between them. This CDR3 contains 14 residues. Per germline, CDR1 DFQATT and CDR2 SNEGSKA (reference sequence). Here the CDR3 DNA reads TGCAGTGCTACGGACTACGGCGGGGCAGAGACCCAGTACTTC. Protein product: CSATDYGGAETQYF.

This clonotype was picked up a small number of times. The chain has TRBV28 and TRBJ1-6; 12 bases align to TRBD1. Germline V gives CDR1 MDHEN, CDR2 SYDVKM. J was trimmed by 6 bases and V by 6 bases; bases with no gene match: 3. The CDR3 is 15 amino acids. The DNA for the CDR3 is TGTGCCAGCAGGGGACAGGGGGCGAGTAATTCACCCCTCCACTTT. Translating gives CASRGQGASNSPLHF.

At least ten counts were recorded for this clonotype. The J gene is TRBJ1-3, the V gene TRBV15; TRBD1 agrees at 9 bases. The CDR3 has 15 residues. The germline V gene has CDR1 LNHNV and CDR2 YYDKDF (reference sequence). V lost 5 bases and J lost 1; bases outside the gene matches: 3. CDR3 coding DNA: TGTGCCACCAGCCGCGGACAGGGGTCTGGAAACACCATATATTTT. Amino acids: CATSRGQGSGNTIYF.

In this sample, this clonotype turned up many times. The chain links TRBV27 to TRBJ2-2, with 7 bases that match TRBD2. J lost 7 bases, V lost 5 bases, and 4 bases had no gene match. CDR3 length: 13 amino acids. Germline-derived CDR1 and CDR2 are MNHEY and SMNVEV (reference sequence). CDR3 sequence reads: CASSLRGVGELFF. The CDR3 DNA follows: TGTGCCAGCAGTCTCCGGGGGGTCGGGGAGCTGTTTTTT.

This clonotype was observed at least ten times. This chain uses TRBV12-3 or TRBV12-4 with TRBJ1-5; 7 positions match TRBD1. The CDR3 has 17 residues. V was pared by 6 bases and J by 3 bases, with 14 bases of the junction left unmatched. The DNA of the CDR3 is TGTGCCAGCAGCCTTCAGACAGGGAGGAGATTCAATCAGCCCCAGCATTTT. Residues: CASSLQTGRRFNQPQHF.

This clonotype was observed a few times. The chain uses TRBV5-1 and TRBJ2-5; 8 positions match TRBD2. J was trimmed by 2 bases and V by 4 bases; bases with no gene match: 4. CDR1 and CDR2 from the germline V gene are SGHRS and YFSETQ. The CDR3 sequence is 14 residues long. The CDR3 coding sequence is TGCGCCAGCAGCACACTAGCGGATCAAGAGACCCAGTACTTC. Translation: CASSTLADQETQYF. The variable domain in full, with the rest retrieved from reference TRBV5-1 and TRBJ2-5, is KAGVTQTPRYLIKTRGQQVTLSCSPISGHRSVSWYQQTPGQGLQFLFEYFSETQRNKGNFPGRFSGRQFSNSRSEMNVSTLELGDSALYLCASSTLADQETQYFGPGTRLLVL.

The table lists this clonotype with many counts. This sequence joins TRBV30 and TRBJ2-2; D may be TRBD1 (5 bases). Germline V gene sequence: CDR1 GTSNPN, CDR2 SVGIG (reference sequence). This CDR3 has 14 residues. V lost 5 bases and J 1 base, leaving 11 bases between the germline ends. This CDR3 is CAWGSRVNTGELFF. CDR3 sequence (DNA): TGTGCCTGGGGCAGCAGGGTGAACACCGGGGAGCTGTTTTTT.

In regard to this clonotype: Just one base apart from a much larger clone, this may be a read error. CDR3 bases: TGTGCCAGCAGCTTACATAAGCTGCGGGATATTCCCAATGAGCAGTTCTTC. Translating it yields CASSLHKLRDIPNEQFF. The chain has TRBV11-3 and TRBJ2-1; D possibly corresponds to TRBD2 (6 bases). The CDR3 loop spans 17 amino acids. CDR1 and CDR2 from the germline V gene are SGHNT and YENEEA. Trimming removed 2 bases at V and 6 bases at J, with 20 bases between.

This clonotype has ten or more counts. The chain recombines TRBV6-1 with TRBJ2-7; 12 bases align to TRBD2. The CDR3 length is 15 residues. Trimming at V came to 5 bases and at J to 3 bases, leaving 5 bases not matched to a gene. Looked up from germline, CDR1 is MNHNS and CDR2 is SASEGT. The CDR3 protein is CASSFETSGSYEQYF. CDR3 sequence (DNA): TGTGCCAGCAGTTTCGAGACTAGCGGGAGCTACGAGCAGTACTTC.

DNA of the CDR3: TGTGCCAGCAGCCAAGATTTGGGCGGGAGGGCCCCCACCGGGGAGCTGTTTTTT. Translating it yields CASSQDLGGRAPTGELFF. The rearrangement links TRBV3-1 to TRBJ2-2; 9 nucleotides line up with TRBD2. With V trimmed by 0 bases and J by 4 bases, 9 bases remained unmatched. The CDR3 spans 18 residues. Looked up from germline, CDR1 is LGHDT and CDR2 is YNNKEL (reference sequence).

This clonotype was counted ten times or more. The chain combines TRBV7-2 with TRBJ2-1; 9 bases agree with TRBD1. V lost 4 bases to trimming and J lost 7 bases; unmatched junction nucleotides: 11. The CDR3 covers 16 residues. Germline lookup yields CDR1 SGHTA and CDR2 FQGNSA. CDR3 DNA: TGTGCCAGCAGCTCCATCGGGACAGGGTCGGGGAATGAGCAGTTCTTC. Translation gives CASSSIGTGSGNEQFF.

This clonotype appeared many times. This chain joins TRBV12-3 or TRBV12-4 and TRBJ2-3; TRBD2 matches 11 bases. Trimming at V came to 1 base and at J to 3 bases, leaving 6 bases not matched to a gene. The CDR3 totals 17 residues. The CDR3 loop is CASSLELAGVVTDTQYF. The CDR3 coding sequence is TGTGCCAGCAGTTTAGAACTAGCGGGAGTGGTAACAGATACGCAGTATTTT.

This clonotype occurred many times. V and J are TRBV6-1 and TRBJ2-1; a possible D gene is TRBD1 (6 bases). Trimming left V 6 bases short and J 3 bases short, with 9 bases between. CDR1 and CDR2 from the germline V gene are MNHNS and SASEGT. The CDR3 sequence is 13 residues long. The CDR3 spells CASRPDSYNEQFF. DNA for the CDR3: TGTGCCAGCAGGCCGGACAGCTACAATGAGCAGTTCTTC.

There are many counts of this clonotype. The genes are TRBV12-3 or TRBV12-4 and TRBJ2-5; D remains ambiguous. V lost 8 bases and J lost 1, with 8 bases in between. The CDR3 extends over 12 amino acids. CDR3 nucleotides: TGTGCCAGCGGCGGAGCCCAAGAGACCCAGTACTTC. Translation: CASGGAQETQYF.

Of note for this clonotype: A clone one base away is much larger, so this may be a read error. The chain couples TRBV15 to TRBJ2-7; TRBD2 is a possible D gene (5 bases). CDR3 size: 13 residues. V lost 5 bases and J 4 bases, leaving 12 bases between the germline ends. Germline values: CDR1 LNHNV, CDR2 YYDKDF (reference sequence). The CDR3: CATSLIRGYEQYF. The CDR3 DNA reads as TGTGCCACCAGCCTAATCCGGGGATACGAGCAGTACTTC.

This clonotype was picked up a small number of times. The V and J genes are TRBV27 and TRBJ2-1, with D possibly matching TRBD1 (5 bases). The CDR3 spans 14 residues. The germline gives CDR1 MNHEY, CDR2 SMNVEV (reference sequence). The V and J ends lost 2 bases and 10 bases respectively, with 15 bases between them. CDR3 sequence (DNA): TGTGCCAGCAGTTTAGGGCAGGGCATCGGCGAGCAGTTCTTC. Amino acid sequence: CASSLGQGIGEQFF.